These T cell receptor beta chains were read from a single sample in a study of CD8+ T cells in alopecia areata. TCRdb's copy holds only in-frame clones and misses some; the assay was immunoSEQ multiplex PCR. The sample has roughly 200,000 clones, roughly 50% seen once; the top ten hold 11%. Sequenced material: CD8+ T cells sorted from blood, taken at week 24, from a patient treated with tofacitinib. The source is a human donor with alopecia areata. Both conserved end residues are part of each CDR3. D genes are given only for firm matches. Only part of the rows carry a size: once, few, many, or a class if the clone is expanded.

D	V	size	J	DNA	CDR3
NA	TRBV30	NA	TRBJ1-1	TGTGCCTGGAGTGTTCTACAACACAACACTGAAGCTTTCTTT	CAWSVLQHNTEAFF
NA	TRBV2	NA	TRBJ2-2	TGTGCCAGCGAGGGAAGAACCGGGGAGCTGTTTTTT	CASEGRTGELFF
TRBD1	TRBV15	NA	TRBJ1-2	TGTGCCACCAGACAGGGGAGCAATGGCTACACCTTC	CATRQGSNGYTF
NA	TRBV5-1	NA	TRBJ1-5	TGCGCCAGCAGCTTGGCCGGGGGTTTTAATCAGCCCCAGCATTTT	CASSLAGGFNQPQHF
NA	TRBV12-5	NA	TRBJ2-7	TGTGCTAGTGGTTTGTATGGGGCAGGGATGTACGAGCAGTACTTC	CASGLYGAGMYEQYF
NA	TRBV28	NA	TRBJ1-5	TGTGCCAGCAGTCCCGGGGAGTCCAATCAGCCCCAGCATTTT	CASSPGESNQPQHF
NA	TRBV25-1	NA	TRBJ1-2	TGTGCCAGCAGTGCCCGGCCCTATGGCTACACCTTC	CASSARPYGYTF
TRBD1	TRBV29-1	few	TRBJ2-2	TGCAGCGTGGCACAGGGGTCCGGGGAGCTGTTTTTT	CSVAQGSGELFF
NA	TRBV4-3	few	TRBJ1-2	TGCGCCAGCAGCCAAGATCGGGGCCGCGGGTTTGAGGGCTACACCTTC	CASSQDRGRGFEGYTF
TRBD2	TRBV2	few	TRBJ2-3	TGTGCCAGCAGTGAAGTGGAGACTAGCGGGGTGAGCACAGATACGCAGTATTTT	CASSEVETSGVSTDTQYF
NA	TRBV30	NA	TRBJ1-1	TGTGCCTGGAGTGTTGGGGGCCCCACTGAAGCTTTCTTT	CAWSVGGPTEAFF
NA	TRBV14	NA	TRBJ2-2	TGTGCCAGCAGCCAATATACCTCCCAAGTAGGCACCGGGGAGCTGTTTTTT	CASSQYTSQVGTGELFF
NA	TRBV10-3	once	TRBJ2-7	TGTGCCATCAGTGATGGAGGCTACGAGCAGTACTTC	CAISDGGYEQYF
NA	TRBV10-3	few	TRBJ1-1	TGTGCCATCAGTGAGTCGGCAGGGTGGAACACTGAAGCTTTCTTT	CAISESAGWNTEAFF
NA	TRBV7-6	few	TRBJ2-1	TGTGCCAGCAGCTTAGATGGGGCTGAGCAGTTCTTC	CASSLDGAEQFF
NA	TRBV27	NA	TRBJ2-1	TGTGCCAGCGGGACTCTGAAGGTCTATGAGCAGTTCTTC	CASGTLKVYEQFF
NA	TRBV30	NA	TRBJ1-6	TGTGCCTGGACCGGGCCTCCTAATTCACCCCTCCACTTT	CAWTGPPNSPLHF
TRBD1	TRBV4-3	NA	TRBJ1-4	TGCGCCAGCAGCGAGGACAGGGGCTCTAATGAAAAACTGTTTTTT	CASSEDRGSNEKLFF
NA	TRBV6-6	few	TRBJ1-5	TGTGCCAGCAGTGGCAATCAGCCCCAGCATTTT	CASSGNQPQHF
NA	TRBV30	few	TRBJ2-2	TGTGCCTGGAGTACGACCGGGGAGCTGTTTTTT	CAWSTTGELFF
NA	TRBV29-1	NA	TRBJ1-2	TGCAGCGTTGAAGGCGAGGTTGGTTATGGCTACACCTTC	CSVEGEVGYGYTF
NA	TRBV27	few	TRBJ2-2	TGTGCCAGCAGTTTCCTAAACACCGGGGAGCTGTTTTTT	CASSFLNTGELFF
NA	TRBV4-3	NA	TRBJ1-6	TGCGCCAGCAGCCAAGATCGAGGGGATTCACCCCTCCACTTT	CASSQDRGDSPLHF
NA	TRBV30	NA	TRBJ1-1	TGTGCCTGGAGTGTCGGCACACCCCAGGAAGCTTTCTTT	CAWSVGTPQEAFF
NA	TRBV12-5	NA	TRBJ1-5	TGTGCTAGTGGTTTTAGGCCTGGCGGGACCCAGCATTTT	CASGFRPGGTQHF
TRBD1	TRBV5-6	NA	TRBJ2-7	TGTGCCAGCAGCTGGGACAGGGGGTACGAGCAGTACTTC	CASSWDRGYEQYF
NA	TRBV6-4	NA	TRBJ2-2	TGTGCCAGCAGTGACTCGGGCCCTTCCGGGGAGCTGTTTTTT	CASSDSGPSGELFF
TRBD2	TRBV9	few	TRBJ2-1	TGTGCCAGCAGCCCAGATCCTAGCGGGCGCTCCTACAATGAGCAGTTCTTC	CASSPDPSGRSYNEQFF
NA	TRBV7-2	NA	TRBJ1-3	TGTGCCAGCAGCTTAGTGGGGGATAACTCTGGAAACACCATATATTTT	CASSLVGDNSGNTIYF
NA	TRBV5-1	NA	TRBJ1-1	TGCGCCAGCAGGGACAGTAACACTGAAGCTTTCTTT	CASRDSNTEAFF
NA	TRBV7-8	NA	TRBJ2-2	TGTGCCAGCGGCCTTACGAGAGGGCCGAACACCGGGGAGCTGTTTTTT	CASGLTRGPNTGELFF
NA	TRBV7-6	once	TRBJ1-1	TGTGCCAGCAGCTTAGGGACGTCCACTGAAGCTTTCTTT	CASSLGTSTEAFF
NA	TRBV11-2	once	TRBJ2-7	TGTGCCAGCAGCTTAGGACCAGGTGACTACGAGCAGTACTTC	CASSLGPGDYEQYF
NA	TRBV30	NA	TRBJ1-1	TGTGCCTGGTCGACTGGACGGGGAGAAGAAGCTTTCTTT	CAWSTGRGEEAFF
NA	TRBV4-3	NA	TRBJ1-1	TGCGCCAGCAGCCAGGACAGAATGAACACTGAAGCTTTCTTT	CASSQDRMNTEAFF
NA	TRBV5-1	NA	TRBJ1-1	TGCGCCAGCAGCACCGGGACAGAAGCTTTCTTT	CASSTGTEAFF
TRBD2	TRBV10-2	NA	TRBJ2-2	TGCGCCAGCATCCAAGCGGGGGGGCCCGGGGAGCTGTTTTTT	CASIQAGGPGELFF